This T cell receptor (beta chain) was found in a study of cytomegalovirus exposure and HLA in healthy donors. Study at large: Early released data comprised 80 million to 90 million unique TCRs from HLA-typed donors.

Findings and caveats of the study: For most TCR beta V segments, an earlier analysis put the productive rate at about 87% or about 30% of the time. Usually a TCR sequence was rare, but some public TCRs were found in many donors.

A word on this clone: What it recognizes is unknown.

The PCR contained 60 Vbeta and 13 Jbeta primers. The repertoire was sequenced with immunoSEQ multiplex PCR; TCRdb's copy has only in-frame clones and lacks some. The sample contains more than 95,000 clones, over 65% of which appear only once. The TCR originated in a woman between 45 and 65 years old in good health and CMV-seropositive. The sample comprised PBMCs.

Written as DNA, the CDR3 is TGTGCCAGCAACCGACAGGGCCTCTACGAGCAGTACTTC. It translates to CASNRQGLYEQYF. The gene calls are TRBV7-9 and TRBJ2-7; TRBD1 aligns across 7 bases. The CDR3 is made up of 13 amino acids. The V and J ends lost 7 bases and 3 bases, in that order; junction bases with no gene match: 6. Per germline, CDR1 SEHNR and CDR2 FQNEAQ (reference sequence).